Listed below are T cell receptor beta chains from one sample, sequenced in a study of CD8 T cells in ankylosing spondylitis. A single record per CDR3 protein comes from TCRdb applying MiXCR to the 5' RACE reads. Of roughly 30,000 distinct CDR3 sequences in the sample, 4.5% to 5.5% were seen once. The specimen sequenced was blood, either unsorted or a sorted T cell fraction (not recorded which). Receptor source: a female donor with ankylosing spondylitis or in good health (not recorded which). The CDR3 runs from the conserved cysteine through the conserved F or W. Each record gives: D gene, clone size, J gene, V gene, CDR3 protein, CDR3 DNA. D genes are given only for firm matches. Rows may omit the clone size; those that give it use once, few, many or a size class.

D: NA; size: many; J: TRBJ2-2; V: TRBV9; CDR3: CASSVSLDGELFF; DNA: TGTGCCAGCAGCGTCTCCCTTGACGGGGAGCTGTTTTTT
D: NA; size: many; J: TRBJ1-1; V: TRBV9; CDR3: CASSPLGHVNTEAFF; DNA: TGTGCCAGCAGCCCCCTAGGACATGTGAACACTGAAGCTTTCTTT
D: NA; size: few; J: TRBJ2-2; V: TRBV9; CDR3: CASNANGPRGDTGELFF; DNA: TGTGCCAGCAACGCCAATGGGCCTCGAGGCGACACCGGGGAGCTGTTTTTT
D: TRBD2; size: few; J: TRBJ2-2; V: TRBV9; CDR3: CASSVFGLAGVSAGELFF; DNA: TGTGCCAGCAGCGTATTCGGACTAGCGGGGGTGTCGGCCGGGGAGCTGTTTTTT
D: TRBD2; size: many; J: TRBJ2-5; V: TRBV9; CDR3: CASSVFPSGSETQYF; DNA: TGTGCCAGCAGCGTATTTCCTAGCGGGAGTGAGACCCAGTACTTC
D: NA; size: many; J: TRBJ1-3; V: TRBV9; CDR3: CASSGGTNSGNTIYF; DNA: TGTGCCAGCTCAGGCGGCACCAACTCTGGAAACACCATATATTTT
D: TRBD2; size: many; J: TRBJ2-1; V: TRBV9; CDR3: CASSVGTSGDNEQFF; DNA: TGTGCCAGCAGCGTAGGGACTAGCGGAGACAATGAGCAGTTCTTC
D: TRBD1; size: many; J: TRBJ1-5; V: TRBV9; CDR3: CASSATGGGGQPQHF; DNA: TGTGCCAGCAGCGCGACAGGGGGCGGGGGCCAGCCCCAGCATTTT
D: NA; size: many; J: TRBJ2-1; V: TRBV9; CDR3: CASSVDGGIEQFF; DNA: TGTGCCAGCAGCGTAGATGGCGGGATTGAGCAGTTCTTC
D: TRBD2; size: NA; J: TRBJ2-2; V: TRBV9; CDR3: CASSPLAGANTGELFF; DNA: TGTGCCAGCAGCCCCCTAGCGGGGGCGAACACCGGGGAGCTGTTTTTT
D: TRBD2; size: few; J: TRBJ2-5; V: TRBV9; CDR3: CASSTGTSGSGVETQYF; DNA: TGTGCCAGCAGCACCGGGACTAGCGGGAGTGGTGTGGAGACCCAGTACTTC
D: TRBD1; size: many; J: TRBJ2-5; V: TRBV9; CDR3: CASSAGTGGLETQYF; DNA: TGTGCCAGCAGCGCCGGGACAGGGGGCTTGGAGACCCAGTACTTC
D: NA; size: many; J: TRBJ2-3; V: TRBV9; CDR3: CASSVDWDTQYF; DNA: TGTGCCAGCAGCGTAGACTGGGATACGCAGTATTTT
D: NA; size: NA; J: TRBJ2-3; V: TRBV9; CDR3: CASSVETGDTQYF; DNA: TGTGCCAGCAGCGTAGAAACGGGAGATACGCAGTATTTT
D: NA; size: few; J: TRBJ2-2; V: TRBV9; CDR3: CASSSRITGELFF; DNA: TGTGCCAGCAGCTCGCGGATCACCGGGGAGCTGTTTTTT
D: TRBD2; size: many; J: TRBJ2-1; V: TRBV9; CDR3: CASSVAASGFNEQFF; DNA: TGTGCCAGCAGCGTAGCGGCTAGCGGGTTCAATGAGCAGTTCTTC
D: NA; size: many; J: TRBJ2-7; V: TRBV9; CDR3: CASSVSAGPYEQYF; DNA: TGTGCCAGCAGCGTAAGCGCGGGTCCCTACGAGCAGTACTTC
D: TRBD1; size: many; J: TRBJ2-7; V: TRBV5-1; CDR3: CASSEGTGPYEQYF; DNA: TGCGCCAGCAGCGAGGGGACAGGACCTTACGAGCAGTACTTC
D: TRBD2; size: many; J: TRBJ2-1; V: TRBV3-1; CDR3: CASSQGPGLPVF; DNA: TGTGCCAGCAGCCAGGGACCGGGACTACCGGTCTTC
D: NA; size: many; J: TRBJ2-7; V: TRBV9; CDR3: CASSVEGPYEQYF; DNA: TGTGCCAGCAGCGTAGAAGGTCCCTACGAGCAGTACTTC
D: TRBD2; size: many; J: TRBJ2-5; V: TRBV9; CDR3: CASSVGSSGGKETQYF; DNA: TGTGCCAGCAGCGTAGGGTCTAGCGGGGGCAAAGAGACCCAGTACTTC
D: NA; size: many; J: TRBJ2-3; V: TRBV9; CDR3: CASSKGGTDTQYF; DNA: TGTGCCAGCAGCAAAGGTGGCACAGATACGCAGTATTTT
D: NA; size: many; J: TRBJ1-1; V: TRBV9; CDR3: CASSVAPRQNTEAFF; DNA: TGTGCCAGCAGCGTAGCCCCCCGGCAGAACACTGAAGCTTTCTTT
D: TRBD2; size: NA; J: TRBJ2-4; V: TRBV9; CDR3: CASSVGTSGIQYF; DNA: TGTGCCAGCAGCGTCGGGACTAGCGGCATTCAGTACTTC
D: NA; size: many; J: TRBJ2-1; V: TRBV9; CDR3: CASSVGLVMKQFF; DNA: TGTGCCAGCAGCGTAGGTCTAGTAATGAAGCAGTTCTTC
D: NA; size: NA; J: TRBJ2-3; V: TRBV9; CDR3: CASSVRGGGTQYF; DNA: TGTGCCAGCAGCGTGAGAGGGGGGGGTACGCAGTATTTT
D: TRBD1; size: many; J: TRBJ2-2; V: TRBV9; CDR3: CASTRQGVTTGELFF; DNA: TGTGCCAGCACGAGACAGGGGGTAACCACCGGGGAGCTGTTTTTT
D: NA; size: medium-sized; J: TRBJ1-3; V: TRBV9; CDR3: CASSVGSGNTIYF; DNA: TGTGCCAGCAGCGTAGGCTCTGGAAACACCATATATTTT
D: NA; size: NA; J: TRBJ1-5; V: TRBV9; CDR3: CASSVGGASNQPQHF; DNA: TGTGCCAGCAGCGTAGGGGGGGCCAGCAATCAGCCCCAGCATTTT
D: NA; size: NA; J: TRBJ2-1; V: TRBV9; CDR3: CASSVRRVDNEQFF; DNA: TGTGCCAGCAGCGTACGGCGGGTAGACAATGAGCAGTTCTTC
D: NA; size: medium-sized; J: TRBJ1-1; V: TRBV9; CDR3: CASSATVNTEAFF; DNA: TGTGCCAGCAGCGCCACAGTGAACACTGAAGCTTTCTTT
D: TRBD2; size: many; J: TRBJ2-3; V: TRBV9; CDR3: CASSVGLAGGVTSTDTQYF; DNA: TGTGCCAGCAGCGTAGGTCTAGCGGGGGGCGTTACTAGCACAGATACGCAGTATTTT
D: NA; size: many; J: TRBJ2-7; V: TRBV9; CDR3: CASSVGAPMGEQYF; DNA: TGTGCCAGCAGCGTAGGCGCACCTATGGGGGAGCAGTACTTC
D: TRBD1; size: NA; J: TRBJ2-6; V: TRBV9; CDR3: CASSMRDRGSSGANVLTF; DNA: TGTGCCAGCAGCATGAGGGACAGGGGGAGTTCTGGGGCCAACGTGCTGACTTTC
D: NA; size: many; J: TRBJ2-1; V: TRBV9; CDR3: CASSREGLYNEQFF; DNA: TGTGCCAGCAGCCGCGAGGGGTTATACAATGAGCAGTTCTTC
D: NA; size: many; J: TRBJ2-2; V: TRBV9; CDR3: CASSVVAGELFF; DNA: TGTGCCAGCAGCGTAGTCGCCGGGGAGCTGTTTTTT
D: TRBD2; size: few; J: TRBJ2-3; V: TRBV9; CDR3: CASSRGGNTDTQYF; DNA: TGTGCCAGCAGCCGCGGGGGAAACACAGATACGCAGTATTTT
D: NA; size: NA; J: TRBJ1-2; V: TRBV9; CDR3: CASSVDGTPRGSGYTF; DNA: TGTGCCAGCAGCGTAGATGGGACACCTAGGGGTTCGGGCTACACCTTC
D: NA; size: medium-sized; J: TRBJ1-5; V: TRBV9; CDR3: CASSRLGDQPQHF; DNA: TGTGCCAGCAGCCGATTAGGGGATCAGCCCCAGCATTTT
D: NA; size: many; J: TRBJ2-7; V: TRBV9; CDR3: CASSVAGVPSYEQYF; DNA: TGTGCCAGCAGCGTAGCGGGAGTCCCCTCCTACGAGCAGTACTTC
D: NA; size: NA; J: TRBJ2-1; V: TRBV9; CDR3: CASSYRGDEQFF; DNA: TGTGCCAGCAGCTATAGAGGGGATGAGCAGTTCTTC
D: NA; size: many; J: TRBJ1-3; V: TRBV9; CDR3: CASSVDPGSSGNTIYF; DNA: TGTGCCAGCAGCGTAGACCCGGGCTCCTCTGGAAACACCATATATTTT
D: TRBD1; size: NA; J: TRBJ2-6; V: TRBV9; CDR3: CASSPRGRGQGANVLTF; DNA: TGTGCCAGCAGCCCCCGCGGCAGGGGGCAAGGGGCCAACGTCCTGACTTTC
D: TRBD2; size: many; J: TRBJ2-5; V: TRBV9; CDR3: CASSVLAGGDETQYF; DNA: TGTGCCAGCAGCGTACTAGCGGGGGGTGATGAGACCCAGTACTTC
D: NA; size: few; J: TRBJ2-5; V: TRBV9; CDR3: CASTPRTGYQETQYF; DNA: TGTGCCAGCACCCCACGAACAGGTTACCAAGAGACCCAGTACTTC
D: NA; size: many; J: TRBJ1-6; V: TRBV9; CDR3: CASSVVPDYGSPLHF; DNA: TGTGCCAGCAGCGTAGTCCCAGACTACGGATCACCCCTCCACTTT